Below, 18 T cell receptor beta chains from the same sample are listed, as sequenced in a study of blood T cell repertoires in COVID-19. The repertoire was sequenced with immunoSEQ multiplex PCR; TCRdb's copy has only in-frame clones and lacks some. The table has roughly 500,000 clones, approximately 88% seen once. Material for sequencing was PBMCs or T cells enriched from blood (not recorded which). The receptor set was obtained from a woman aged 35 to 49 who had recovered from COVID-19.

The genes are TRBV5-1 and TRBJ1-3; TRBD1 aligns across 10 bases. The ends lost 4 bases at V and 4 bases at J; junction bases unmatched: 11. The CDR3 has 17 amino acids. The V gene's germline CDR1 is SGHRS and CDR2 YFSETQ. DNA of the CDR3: TGCGCCAGCAGCCCATTTCGGGGGACAGGGGTCGGAAACACCATATATTTT. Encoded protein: CASSPFRGTGVGNTIYF.

This chain's CDR3 is CASRPAGGIYNEQFF. DNA for the CDR3: TGCGCCAGCCGCCCAGCGGGAGGGATCTACAATGAGCAGTTCTTC. The chain is built from TRBV10-2 and TRBJ2-1; 10 nucleotides match TRBD2. The CDR3 covers 15 residues. CDR1 and CDR2 (germline): WSHSY, SAAADI. The V segment lost 8 bases and the J segment 3 bases; nucleotides outside the gene matches: 7.

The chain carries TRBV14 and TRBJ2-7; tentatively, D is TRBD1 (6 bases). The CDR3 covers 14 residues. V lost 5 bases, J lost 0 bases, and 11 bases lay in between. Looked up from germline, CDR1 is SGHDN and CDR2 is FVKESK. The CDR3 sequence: CASSWDTGSYEQYF. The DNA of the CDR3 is TGTGCCAGCAGCTGGGACACCGGCTCCTACGAGCAGTACTTC.

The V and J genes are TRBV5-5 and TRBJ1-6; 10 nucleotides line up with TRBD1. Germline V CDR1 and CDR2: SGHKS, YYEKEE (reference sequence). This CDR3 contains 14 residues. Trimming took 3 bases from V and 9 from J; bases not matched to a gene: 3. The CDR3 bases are TGTGCCAGCAGCTCGGGACAGGGGTTTTCACCCCTCCACTTT. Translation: CASSSGQGFSPLHF.

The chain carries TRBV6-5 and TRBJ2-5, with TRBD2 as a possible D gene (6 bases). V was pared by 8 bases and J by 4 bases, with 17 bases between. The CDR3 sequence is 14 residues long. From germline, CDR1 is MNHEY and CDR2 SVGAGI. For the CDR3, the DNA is TGTGCCAGCTGCCCCCTGGGGGGAGTAGAGACCCAGTACTTC. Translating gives CASCPLGGVETQYF.

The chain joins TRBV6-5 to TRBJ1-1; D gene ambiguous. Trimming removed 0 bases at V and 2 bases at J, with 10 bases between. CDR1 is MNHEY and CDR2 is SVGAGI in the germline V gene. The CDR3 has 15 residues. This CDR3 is CASSYSRFGNTEAFF. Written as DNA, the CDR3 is TGTGCCAGCAGTTACTCGCGGTTTGGTAACACTGAAGCTTTCTTT.

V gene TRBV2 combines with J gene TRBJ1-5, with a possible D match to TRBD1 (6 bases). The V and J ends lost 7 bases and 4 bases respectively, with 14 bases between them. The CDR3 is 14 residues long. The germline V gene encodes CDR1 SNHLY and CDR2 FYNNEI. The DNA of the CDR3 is TGTGCCAGCACGAGCCAGGGGTGGAATCAGCCCCAGCATTTT. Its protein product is CASTSQGWNQPQHF.

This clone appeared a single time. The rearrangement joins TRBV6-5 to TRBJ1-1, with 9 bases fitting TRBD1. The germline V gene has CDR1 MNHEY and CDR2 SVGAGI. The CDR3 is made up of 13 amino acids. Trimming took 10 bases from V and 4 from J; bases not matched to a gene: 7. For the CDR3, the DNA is TGTGCCACCAGGGGACAGGGCGTCACTGAAGCTTTCTTT. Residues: CATRGQGVTEAFF.

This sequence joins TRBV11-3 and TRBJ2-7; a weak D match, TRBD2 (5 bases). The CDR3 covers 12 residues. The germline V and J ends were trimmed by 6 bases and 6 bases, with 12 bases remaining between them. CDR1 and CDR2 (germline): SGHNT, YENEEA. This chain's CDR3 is CASRGGPAEQYF. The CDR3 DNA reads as TGTGCCAGCAGAGGAGGTCCGGCCGAGCAGTACTTC.

Here the CDR3 DNA reads TGTGCCAGCAGCTTGGCCGAGACAGGGACCCACGAGCAGTACTTC. Amino acid sequence: CASSLAETGTHEQYF. The rearrangement joins TRBV5-4 to TRBJ2-7; 7 bases line up with TRBD1. Germline-derived CDR1 and CDR2 are SGHNT and YYREEE (reference sequence). V shed 0 bases and J 5 bases; nucleotides not matched to a gene: 8. The length of the CDR3 is 15 residues.

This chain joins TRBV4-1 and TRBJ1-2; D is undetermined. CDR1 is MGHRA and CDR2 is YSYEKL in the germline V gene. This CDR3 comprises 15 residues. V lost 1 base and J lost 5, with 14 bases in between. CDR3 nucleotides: TGCGCCAGCAGCCAAGCGGATACAGCCAGGTATGGCTACACCTTC. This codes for CASSQADTARYGYTF.

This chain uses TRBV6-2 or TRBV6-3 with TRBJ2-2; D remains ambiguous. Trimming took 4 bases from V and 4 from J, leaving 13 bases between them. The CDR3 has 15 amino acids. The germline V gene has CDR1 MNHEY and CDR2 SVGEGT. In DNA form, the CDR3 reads TGTGCCAGCAGTTCCGCCAGTGTACGCACCGGGGAGCTGTTTTTT. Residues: CASSSASVRTGELFF.

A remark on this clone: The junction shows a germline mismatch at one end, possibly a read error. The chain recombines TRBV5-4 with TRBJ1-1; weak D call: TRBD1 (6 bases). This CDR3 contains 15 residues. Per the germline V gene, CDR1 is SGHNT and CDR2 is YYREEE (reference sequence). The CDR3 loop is CASSSRDTLNAEAFF. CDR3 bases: TGTGCCAGCAGCTCCCGGGACACCCTGAACGCTGAAGCTTTCTTT.

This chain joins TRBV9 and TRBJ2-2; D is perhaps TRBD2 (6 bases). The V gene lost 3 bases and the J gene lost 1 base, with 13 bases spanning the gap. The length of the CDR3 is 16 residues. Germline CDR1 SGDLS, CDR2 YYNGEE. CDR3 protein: CASSGGGAENTGELFF. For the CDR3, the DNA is TGTGCCAGCAGCGGGGGAGGTGCCGAGAACACCGGGGAGCTGTTTTTT.

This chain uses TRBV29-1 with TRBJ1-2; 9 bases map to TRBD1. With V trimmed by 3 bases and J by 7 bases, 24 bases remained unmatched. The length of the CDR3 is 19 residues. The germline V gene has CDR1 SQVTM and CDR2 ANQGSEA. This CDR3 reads CSVEAGRGQGIRCVSGYTF. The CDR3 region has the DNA TGCAGCGTTGAGGCAGGGAGGGGACAGGGAATTAGGTGTGTTAGTGGCTACACCTTC.

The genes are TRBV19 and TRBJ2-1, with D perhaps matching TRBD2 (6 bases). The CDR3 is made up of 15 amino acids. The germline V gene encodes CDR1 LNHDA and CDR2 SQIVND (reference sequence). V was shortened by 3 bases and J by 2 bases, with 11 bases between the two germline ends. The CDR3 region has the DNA TGTGCCAGTAGTATGGAGGGTGGTGCCTACAATGAGCAGTTCTTC. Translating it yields CASSMEGGAYNEQFF.

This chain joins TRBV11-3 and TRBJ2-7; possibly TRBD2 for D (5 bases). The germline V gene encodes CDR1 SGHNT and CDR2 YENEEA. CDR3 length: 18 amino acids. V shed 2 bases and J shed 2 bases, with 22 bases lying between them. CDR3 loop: CASSLPWGKRRTPYEQYF. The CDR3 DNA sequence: TGTGCCAGCAGCTTACCCTGGGGAAAGAGGAGGACTCCCTACGAGCAGTACTTC. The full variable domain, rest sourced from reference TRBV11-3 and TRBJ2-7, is EAGVVQSPRYKIIEKKQPVAFWCNPISGHNTLYWYLQNLGQGPELLIRYENEEAVDDSQLPKDRFSAERLKGVDSTLKIQPAELGDSAVYLCASSLPWGKRRTPYEQYFGPGTRLTVT.

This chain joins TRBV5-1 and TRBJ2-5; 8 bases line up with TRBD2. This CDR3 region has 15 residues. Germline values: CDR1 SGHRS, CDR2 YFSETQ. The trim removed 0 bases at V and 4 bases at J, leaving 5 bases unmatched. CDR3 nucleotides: TGCGCCAGCAGCTTGGACGGCGGGAGGACAGAGACCCAGTACTTC. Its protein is CASSLDGGRTETQYF.